What follows is one T cell receptor beta chain and its context. The data originate from a study of PD-L1 blockade in urothelial cancer. Germline V gene data show CDR1 as ENHRY and CDR2 as SYGVKD. The CDR3 is made up of 13 amino acids. Between the trimmed V and J ends, which lost 2 bases and 5 bases, there was a span of 6 bases. The time point is: pretreatment peripheral blood. Assay used: immunoSEQ multiplex PCR; TCRdb lists only in-frame clones, some missing. The sample has 49,000 or so clones; 79% are singletons. The rearrangement links TRBV10-3 to TRBJ1-4; unclear D gene. The specimen was PBMCs, collected around atezolizumab (anti-PD-L1) treatment. The source is a man in his 70s with urothelial cancer. In DNA form, the CDR3 reads TGTGCCATCAGTGAGGGCCAGAATGAAAAACTGTTTTTT. This sequence encodes CAISEGQNEKLFF.